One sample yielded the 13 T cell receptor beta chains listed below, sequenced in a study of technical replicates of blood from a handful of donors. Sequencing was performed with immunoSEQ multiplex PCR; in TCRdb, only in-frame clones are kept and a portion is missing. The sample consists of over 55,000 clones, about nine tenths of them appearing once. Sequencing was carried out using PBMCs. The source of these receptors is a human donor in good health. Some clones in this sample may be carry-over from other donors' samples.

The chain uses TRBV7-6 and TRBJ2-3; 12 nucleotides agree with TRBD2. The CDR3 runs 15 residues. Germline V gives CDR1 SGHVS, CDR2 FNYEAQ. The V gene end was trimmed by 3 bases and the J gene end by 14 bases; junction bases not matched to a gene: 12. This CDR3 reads CASSFRTSGVRHSYF. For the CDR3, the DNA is TGTGCCAGCAGCTTCAGGACTAGCGGGGTACGGCATTCGTATTTT.

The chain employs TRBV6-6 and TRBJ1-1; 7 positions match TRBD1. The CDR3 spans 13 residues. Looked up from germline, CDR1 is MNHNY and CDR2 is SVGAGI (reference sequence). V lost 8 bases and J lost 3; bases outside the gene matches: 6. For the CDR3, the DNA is TGTGCCAGCGAACAGGGGAGGTACACTGAAGCTTTCTTT. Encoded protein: CASEQGRYTEAFF.

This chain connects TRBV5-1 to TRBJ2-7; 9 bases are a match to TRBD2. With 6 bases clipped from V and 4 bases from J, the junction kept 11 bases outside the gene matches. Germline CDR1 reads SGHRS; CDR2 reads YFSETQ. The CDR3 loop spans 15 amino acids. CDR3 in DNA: TGCGCCAGCAACATGGCTAGCGGGAACCTATACGAGCAGTACTTC. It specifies CASNMASGNLYEQYF.

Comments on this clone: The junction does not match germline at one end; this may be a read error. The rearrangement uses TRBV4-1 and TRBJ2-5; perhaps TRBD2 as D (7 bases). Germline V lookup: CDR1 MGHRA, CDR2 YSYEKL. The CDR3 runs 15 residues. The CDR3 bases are TGCGCCAGCACCCAAGAAAGCACAGGGAGGGCGACCCAGTACTTC. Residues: CASTQESTGRATQYF.

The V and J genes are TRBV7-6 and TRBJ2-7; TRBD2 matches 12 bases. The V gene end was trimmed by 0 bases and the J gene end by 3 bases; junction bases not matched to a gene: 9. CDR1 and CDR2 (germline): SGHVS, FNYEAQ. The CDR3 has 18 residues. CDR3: CASSLASASGRAIYEQYF. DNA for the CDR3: TGTGCCAGCAGCTTAGCGTCGGCTAGCGGGAGGGCCATCTACGAGCAGTACTTC. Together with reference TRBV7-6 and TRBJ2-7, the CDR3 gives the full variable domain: GAGVSQSPRYKVTKRGQDVALRCDPISGHVSLYWYRQALGQGPEFLTYFNYEAQQDKSGLPNDRFSAERPEGSISTLTIQRTEQRDSAMYRCASSLASASGRAIYEQYFGPGTRLTVT.

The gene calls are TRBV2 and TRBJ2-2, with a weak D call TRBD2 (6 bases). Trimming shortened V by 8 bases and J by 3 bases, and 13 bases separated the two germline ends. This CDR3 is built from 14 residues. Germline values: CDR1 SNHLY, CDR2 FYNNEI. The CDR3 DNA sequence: TGTGCCAGCTCCGGAGGGACCTACACCGGGGAGCTGTTTTTT. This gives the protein CASSGGTYTGELFF.

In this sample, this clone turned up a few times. The CDR3 DNA sequence: TGCGCCAGCAGCCCGCAGGGTGGGGCCTGGAATCAGCCCCAGCATTTT. It translates to CASSPQGGAWNQPQHF. The V call is TRBV4-1, the J call TRBJ1-5; a possible D gene is TRBD1 (5 bases). Trimming pared 4 bases from V and 4 bases from J, leaving 17 bases between. CDR1 and CDR2 from the germline V gene are MGHRA and YSYEKL. The CDR3 consists of 16 residues.

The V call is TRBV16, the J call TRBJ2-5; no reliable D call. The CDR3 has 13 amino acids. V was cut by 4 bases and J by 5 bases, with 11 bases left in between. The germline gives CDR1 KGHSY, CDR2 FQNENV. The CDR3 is CASSPYYAETQYF. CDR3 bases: TGTGCCAGCAGCCCTTACTACGCTGAGACCCAGTACTTC.

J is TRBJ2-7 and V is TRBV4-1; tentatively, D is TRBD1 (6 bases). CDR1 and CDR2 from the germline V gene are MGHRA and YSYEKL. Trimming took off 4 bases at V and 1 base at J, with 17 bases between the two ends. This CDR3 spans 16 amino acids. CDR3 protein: CASSPGVARGSYEQYF. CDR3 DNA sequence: TGCGCCAGCAGCCCAGGAGTGGCCAGGGGATCCTACGAGCAGTACTTC.

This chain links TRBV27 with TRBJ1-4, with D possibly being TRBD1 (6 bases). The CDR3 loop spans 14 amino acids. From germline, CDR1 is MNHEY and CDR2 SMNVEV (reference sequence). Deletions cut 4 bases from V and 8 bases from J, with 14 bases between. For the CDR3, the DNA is TGTGCCAGCAGTTGGGGGGGGCCGCGGGAAAAACTGTTTTTT. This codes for CASSWGGPREKLFF.

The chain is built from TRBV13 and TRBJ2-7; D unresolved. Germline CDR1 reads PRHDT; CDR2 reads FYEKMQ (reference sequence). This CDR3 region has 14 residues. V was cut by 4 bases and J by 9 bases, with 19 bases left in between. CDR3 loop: CASSSQGPGLGQYF. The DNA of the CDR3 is TGTGCCAGCAGCTCCCAAGGCCCAGGCCTGGGGCAGTACTTC.

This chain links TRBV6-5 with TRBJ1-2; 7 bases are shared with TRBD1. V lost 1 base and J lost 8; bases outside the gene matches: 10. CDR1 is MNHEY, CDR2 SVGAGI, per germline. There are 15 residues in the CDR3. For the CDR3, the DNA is TGTGCCAGCAGTTACTGGGACAGATCCCCTGGGGGCTACACCTTC. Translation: CASSYWDRSPGGYTF.

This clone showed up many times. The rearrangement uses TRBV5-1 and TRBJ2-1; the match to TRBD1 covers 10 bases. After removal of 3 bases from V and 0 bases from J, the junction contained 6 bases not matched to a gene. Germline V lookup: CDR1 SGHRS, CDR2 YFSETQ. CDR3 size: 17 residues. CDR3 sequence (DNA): TGCGCCAGCAGCTCGCCTCGGACAGGGGGCTCCTACAATGAGCAGTTCTTC. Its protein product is CASSSPRTGGSYNEQFF.